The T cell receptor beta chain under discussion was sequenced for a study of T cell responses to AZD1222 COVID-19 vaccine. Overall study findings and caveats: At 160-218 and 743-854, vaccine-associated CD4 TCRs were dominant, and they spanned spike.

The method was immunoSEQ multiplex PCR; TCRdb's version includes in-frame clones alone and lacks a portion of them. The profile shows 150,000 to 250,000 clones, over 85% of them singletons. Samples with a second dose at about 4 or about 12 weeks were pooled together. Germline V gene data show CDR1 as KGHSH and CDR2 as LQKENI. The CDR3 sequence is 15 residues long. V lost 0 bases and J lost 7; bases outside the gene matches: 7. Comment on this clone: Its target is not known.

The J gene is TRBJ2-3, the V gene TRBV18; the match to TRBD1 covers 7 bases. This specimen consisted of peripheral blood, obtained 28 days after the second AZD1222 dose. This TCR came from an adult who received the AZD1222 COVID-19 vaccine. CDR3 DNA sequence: TGTGCCAGCTCACCACCAGGGACAGAGACGTATACGCAGTATTTT. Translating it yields CASSPPGTETYTQYF.